This TCR beta chain emerged from a study of siplizumab effects on memory and regulatory T cells. Generated by immunoSEQ multiplex PCR, the TCRdb table keeps only in-frame clones and is missing some. The table includes around 100,000 clones, about 94% detected once. The CDR3 spans 16 residues. Unmatched junction bases numbered 8, after V lost 3 bases and J lost 2 bases. The V gene's germline CDR1 is SGDLS and CDR2 YYNGEE. Input material: non-Treg CD4+ T cells sorted from blood. The V call is TRBV9, the J call TRBJ2-5, with 9 bases identical to TRBD1. The receptor comes from a human donor in good health. DNA of the CDR3: TGTGCCAGCAGCGGGGGACAGGGCCTGGGGCAAGAGACCCAGTACTTC. Translation: CASSGGQGLGQETQYF.